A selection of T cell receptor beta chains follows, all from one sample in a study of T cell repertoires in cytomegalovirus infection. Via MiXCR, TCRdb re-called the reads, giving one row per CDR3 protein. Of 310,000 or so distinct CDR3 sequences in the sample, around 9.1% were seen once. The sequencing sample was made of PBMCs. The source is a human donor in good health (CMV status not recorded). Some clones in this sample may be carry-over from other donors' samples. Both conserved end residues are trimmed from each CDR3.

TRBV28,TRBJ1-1,ASSPSSAGGTEAF
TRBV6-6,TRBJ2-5,ASSQVGQGTETQY
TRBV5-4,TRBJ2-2,ASSSGKNTGELF
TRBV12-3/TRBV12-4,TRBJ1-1,ASSLALGGSTGTEAF
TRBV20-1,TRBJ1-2,SARETTGRYGYT
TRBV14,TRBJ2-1,ASSGTSGSSYNEQF
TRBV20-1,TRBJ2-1,SVTGLAGGNEQF
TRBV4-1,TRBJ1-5,ASSQTPQGSNQPQH
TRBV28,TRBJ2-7,ASDGGGDYEQY
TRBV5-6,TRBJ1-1,ASSLVGQLNTEAF
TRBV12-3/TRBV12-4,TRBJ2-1,ASSVLGRLNNEQF
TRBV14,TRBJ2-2,ASSQEVRGGELF
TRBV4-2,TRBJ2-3,ASSQDLISADTQY
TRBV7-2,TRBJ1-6,ASQDRSSYNSPLH
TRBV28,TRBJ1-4,ASSLPNEKLF
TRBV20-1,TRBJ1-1,SARTGGFLNTEAF
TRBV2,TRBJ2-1,ASRHPGLAGGEEQF
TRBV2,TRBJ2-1,ASSPQGYNEQF
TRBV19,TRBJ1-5,ASSIRTDNQPQH
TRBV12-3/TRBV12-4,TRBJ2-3,ASSLDRGGAIADTQY